This TCR beta chain was captured by sequencing in a study of tumor-infiltrating lymphocytes in oesophageal squamous cell carcinoma (TCRdb year 2016). According to the germline V gene, CDR1 reads MGHRA and CDR2 reads YSYEKL. V was cut back by 4 bases and J by 0 bases, leaving a gap of 16 bases between them. Measured from the cysteine to the phenylalanine, the CDR3 is 16 residues long. Kept here is only the CDR3 DNA, which spans 48 bases and is read in frame from base 1. Library preparation used PCR. Instrument on record: Illumina HiSeq 2000. The public reads were quality trimmed at Q25 with fastp and then assembled into clones with MiXCR by TCRdb, keeping productive beta chains. One record per CDR3 amino acid sequence lists the most common genes and DNA. This sample holds 15,000 to 20,000 distinct CDR3 sequences; around half were observed only once. The biggest ten clones account for around 24% of the sample.

This clonotype has a count of ten or more. The target of this receptor is not known. No quality values exist for individual bases; no much larger clone is one base distant. This TCR derives from a male donor with esophageal squamous cell carcinoma. Sequencing input: esophageal tumor tissue. In this chain, TRBV4-1 is recombined with TRBJ2-7, with TRBD1 tentatively as D gene (6 bases match). The CDR3 sequence is CASSPLRGSLSYEQYF. The nucleotides read TGCGCCAGCAGCCCCCTCAGGGGCTCCCTCTCCTACGAGCAGTACTTC.